This note documents a single TCR beta chain sequence. Its antigen remains unidentified. The sample belongs to a study of T cells in Graves' hyperthyroidism and ophthalmopathy. On the study more broadly: Peripheral blood was taken when the disease was first diagnosed, before any treatment began. Study-wide findings and caveats: Ophthalmopathy was separated from stable hyperthyroidism by a 13 V-J model. Most clonotypes that expanded in the thyroid above 0.001 also showed up in blood.

Amplification of TCR beta CDR3 regions used RNA as the template. Using the HTBI primer set, a first-round RT-PCR was run on the TCR CDR3. TCRdb ran MiXCR on the multiplex PCR reads and lists one entry per CDR3 protein. The table includes nearly 600,000 distinct CDR3 sequences, around 14% detected once. This CDR3 is built from 13 residues. Germline CDR1 is SEHNR and CDR2 is FQNEAQ (reference sequence). V was pared by 6 bases and J by 8 bases, with 13 bases between. A patient was excluded if there was uncontrolled infection, other autoimmune disease, pregnancy or lactation. Specimen: blood. This sequence originates from a woman under 30 with Graves' ophthalmopathy. The chain joins TRBV7-9 to TRBJ1-4, with D unclear. As DNA, the CDR3 is TGTGCCAGCAGGCCAGGCTTGCGGGAAAAACTGTTTTTT. Its translation: CASRPGLREKLFF.